The TCR beta chain under discussion was sequenced for a study of cytomegalovirus exposure and HLA in healthy donors. Regarding the study as a whole: Judged likely to be a sequencing artifact was a cluster of highly shared sequence variants.

Amplification used 60 Vbeta primers and 13 Jbeta primers. Clones were sequenced by immunoSEQ multiplex PCR, and TCRdb holds only the in-frame ones, with some missing. The sample includes more than 150,000 clones, about 80% of them seen just once. On this clone: Its antigen is currently unknown.

The germline gives CDR1 LNHDA, CDR2 SQIVND (reference sequence). This CDR3 has 14 residues. Trimming took off 10 bases at V and 8 bases at J, with 21 bases between the two ends. Input material: PBMCs. The J gene is TRBJ2-1, the V gene TRBV19, with TRBD1 as a possible D gene (5 bases). This clonotype originated in a young woman in good health and CMV-seronegative. Here the CDR3 reads CATHGLQVSHEQFF. The CDR3 DNA reads as TGTGCCACCCACGGCTTACAGGTGTCGCATGAGCAGTTCTTC.